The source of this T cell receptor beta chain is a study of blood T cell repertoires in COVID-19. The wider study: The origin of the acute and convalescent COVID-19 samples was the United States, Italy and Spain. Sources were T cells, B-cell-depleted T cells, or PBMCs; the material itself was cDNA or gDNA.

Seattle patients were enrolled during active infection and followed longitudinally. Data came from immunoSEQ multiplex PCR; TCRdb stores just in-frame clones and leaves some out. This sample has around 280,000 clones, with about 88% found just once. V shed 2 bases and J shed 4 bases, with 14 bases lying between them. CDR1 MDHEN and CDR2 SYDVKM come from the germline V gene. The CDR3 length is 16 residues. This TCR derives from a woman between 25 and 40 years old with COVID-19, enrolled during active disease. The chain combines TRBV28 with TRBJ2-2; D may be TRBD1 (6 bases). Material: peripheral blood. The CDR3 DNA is TGTGCCAGCAGTTTAGCCAGGGGTTTGGGCACCGGGGAGCTGTTTTTT. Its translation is CASSLARGLGTGELFF.